This T cell receptor beta chain was sequenced for a study of T-cell memory formation after mild COVID-19. The wider study: TCR clusters were mostly confined to one donor each.

Findings of the study overall: That cross-reactive memory joined was suggested by some responding clones appearing in pre-infection memory. CD4+ clones that contracted lay mainly in CM and EM; CD8+ ones lay in EMRA.

Notes on this clonotype: Its antigen is undetermined. A junction end diverges from the germline sequence, so it may reflect a read error.

Researchers used 5'RACE with constant-segment primers to make TCR alpha and TCR beta cDNA libraries that carry sample barcodes and UMIs. MiXCR, run by TCRdb on the 5' RACE reads, gives a single entry per CDR3 protein. The sample lists fewer than 650,000 distinct CDR3 sequences, around 16% occurring once. The sequenced material came from PBMCs or a T cell subset sorted from them (not recorded which). This receptor was identified in an adult woman who had mild COVID-19 (a few samples of this study predate the infection). Cell type and time point are not known.

The CDR3 sequence is CASSLEAGTGTGTQYF. The CDR3 bases are TGCGCCAGCAGCTTGGAAGCTGGAACGGGGACAGGTACGCAGTATTTT. This chain uses TRBV5-1 with TRBJ2-3; the match to TRBD1 covers 8 bases. The CDR3 consists of 16 residues. The germline gives CDR1 SGHRS, CDR2 YFSETQ.